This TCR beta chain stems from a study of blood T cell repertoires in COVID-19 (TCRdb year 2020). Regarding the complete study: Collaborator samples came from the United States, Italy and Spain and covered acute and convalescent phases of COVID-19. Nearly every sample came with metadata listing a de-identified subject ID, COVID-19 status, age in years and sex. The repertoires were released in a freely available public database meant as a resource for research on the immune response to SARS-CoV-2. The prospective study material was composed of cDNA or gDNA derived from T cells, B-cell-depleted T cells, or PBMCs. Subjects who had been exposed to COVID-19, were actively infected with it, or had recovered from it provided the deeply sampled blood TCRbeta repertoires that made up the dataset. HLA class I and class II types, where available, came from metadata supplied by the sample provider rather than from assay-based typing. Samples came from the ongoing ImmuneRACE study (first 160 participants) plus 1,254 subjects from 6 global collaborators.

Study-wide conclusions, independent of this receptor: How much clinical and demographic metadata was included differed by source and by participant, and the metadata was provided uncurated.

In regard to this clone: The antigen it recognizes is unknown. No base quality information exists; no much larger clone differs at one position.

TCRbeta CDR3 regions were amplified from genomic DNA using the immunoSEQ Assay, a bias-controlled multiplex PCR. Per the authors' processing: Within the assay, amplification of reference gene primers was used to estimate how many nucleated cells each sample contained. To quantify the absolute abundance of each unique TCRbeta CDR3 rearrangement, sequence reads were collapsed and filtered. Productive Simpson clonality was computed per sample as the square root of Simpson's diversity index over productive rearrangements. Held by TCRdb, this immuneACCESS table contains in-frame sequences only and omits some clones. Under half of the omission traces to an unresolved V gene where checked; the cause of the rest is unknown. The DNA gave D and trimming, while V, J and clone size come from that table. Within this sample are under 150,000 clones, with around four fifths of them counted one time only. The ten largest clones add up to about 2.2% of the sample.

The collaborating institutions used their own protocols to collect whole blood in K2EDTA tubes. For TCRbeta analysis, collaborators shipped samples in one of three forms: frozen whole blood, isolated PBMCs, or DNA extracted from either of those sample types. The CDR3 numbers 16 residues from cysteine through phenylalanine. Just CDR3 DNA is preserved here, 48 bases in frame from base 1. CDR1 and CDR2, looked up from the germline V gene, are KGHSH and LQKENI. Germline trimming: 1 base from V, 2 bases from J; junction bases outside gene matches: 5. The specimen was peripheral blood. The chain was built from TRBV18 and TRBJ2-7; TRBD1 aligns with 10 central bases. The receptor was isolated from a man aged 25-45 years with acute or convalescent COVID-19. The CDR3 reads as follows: CASSPRLDRGAYEQYF. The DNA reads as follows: TGTGCCAGCTCACCACGTTTGGACAGGGGGGCCTACGAGCAGTACTTC.